These T cell receptor beta chains were read from a single sample in a study of regulatory T cells in long-lasting Graves disease. In TCRdb, the multiplex PCR reads were re-called with MiXCR into one record per CDR3 protein. The profile shows about 460,000 distinct CDR3 sequences, around 15% of them singletons. These data also formed part of another study, on T cells in Graves' hyperthyroidism and ophthalmopathy.

The sample here was peripheral blood mononuclear cells (PBMCs), taken at new diagnosis, from a patient treated with antithyroid drugs. The receptors shown here come from a woman aged 45 to 65 with Graves disease. Both conserved end residues are part of each CDR3. Each record gives: V gene, J gene, D gene, clone size, CDR3 protein, CDR3 DNA. The D gene is left open where the match is weak. Clone size is stated in some rows and not others, as once, few, many or a class when expanded.

v_call: TRBV13; j_call: TRBJ1-4; d_call: -; clone_size: many; cdr3_aa: CASSLGRVSAREKLFF; cdr3_nt: TGTGCCAGCAGCTTAGGTAGGGTATCGGCTCGCGAAAAACTGTTTTTT
v_call: TRBV7-3; j_call: TRBJ1-1; d_call: -; clone_size: many; cdr3_aa: CASSHYYDTEAFF; cdr3_nt: TGTGCCAGCAGCCATTACTACGACACTGAAGCTTTCTTT
v_call: TRBV5-5; j_call: TRBJ2-1; d_call: -; clone_size: many; cdr3_aa: CASSLVPEYNEQFF; cdr3_nt: TGTGCCAGCAGCTTGGTCCCGGAGTACAATGAGCAGTTCTTC
v_call: TRBV28; j_call: TRBJ2-1; d_call: TRBD2; clone_size: -; cdr3_aa: CASTLTGGRLHEQFF; cdr3_nt: TGTGCCAGCACCCTAACTGGCGGGAGGTTGCATGAGCAGTTCTTC
v_call: TRBV7-9; j_call: TRBJ1-2; d_call: -; clone_size: many; cdr3_aa: CASSLEHHYGYTF; cdr3_nt: TGTGCCAGCAGCTTGGAACACCACTATGGCTACACCTTC
v_call: TRBV27; j_call: TRBJ1-2; d_call: -; clone_size: many; cdr3_aa: CASSSAGSDINYGYTF; cdr3_nt: TGTGCCAGCAGTAGCGCCGGGTCAGACATTAACTATGGCTACACCTTC
v_call: TRBV20-1; j_call: TRBJ2-1; d_call: -; clone_size: -; cdr3_aa: CSACHFHNEQFF; cdr3_nt: TGCAGTGCGTGCCACTTCCACAATGAGCAGTTCTTC
v_call: TRBV28; j_call: TRBJ1-4; d_call: -; clone_size: many; cdr3_aa: CASSWVQNNEKLFF; cdr3_nt: TGTGCCAGCAGTTGGGTTCAAAATAATGAAAAACTGTTTTTT
v_call: TRBV20-1; j_call: TRBJ2-7; d_call: -; clone_size: many; cdr3_aa: CSASRQGSYEQYF; cdr3_nt: TGCAGTGCTAGTCGGCAGGGCTCCTACGAGCAGTACTTC
v_call: TRBV10-1; j_call: TRBJ2-1; d_call: TRBD2; clone_size: -; cdr3_aa: CASSDQRLAPNEQFF; cdr3_nt: TGTGCCAGCAGCGACCAAAGACTAGCGCCTAATGAGCAGTTCTTC
v_call: TRBV11-2; j_call: TRBJ2-7; d_call: -; clone_size: many; cdr3_aa: CASSLGPRGTYEQYF; cdr3_nt: TGTGCCAGCAGCTTAGGCCCCAGGGGAACCTACGAGCAGTACTTC
v_call: TRBV7-6; j_call: TRBJ2-7; d_call: -; clone_size: many; cdr3_aa: CASSSGVRGKSSYEQYF; cdr3_nt: TGTGCCAGCAGCTCTGGCGTGAGAGGAAAATCCTCCTACGAGCAGTACTTC
v_call: TRBV10-3; j_call: TRBJ2-1; d_call: TRBD1; clone_size: -; cdr3_aa: CAIRETTGAMNEQFF; cdr3_nt: TGTGCCATCAGGGAAACGACAGGGGCGATGAATGAGCAGTTCTTC
v_call: TRBV19; j_call: TRBJ2-2; d_call: -; clone_size: many; cdr3_aa: CASRGGPNTGELFF; cdr3_nt: TGTGCCAGTAGAGGGGGACCGAACACCGGGGAGCTGTTTTTT
v_call: TRBV5-1; j_call: TRBJ2-1; d_call: -; clone_size: many; cdr3_aa: CASSFGSYNEQFF; cdr3_nt: TGCGCCAGCAGCTTCGGGTCCTACAATGAGCAGTTCTTC
v_call: TRBV7-9; j_call: TRBJ2-1; d_call: -; clone_size: few; cdr3_aa: CASSLVVGFDEQFF; cdr3_nt: TGTGCCAGCAGCTTAGTCGTGGGTTTCGATGAGCAGTTCTTC
v_call: TRBV5-8; j_call: TRBJ2-7; d_call: TRBD2; clone_size: -; cdr3_aa: CASRPAGAGGAEQYF; cdr3_nt: TGTGCCAGCAGACCAGCGGGAGCGGGAGGAGCCGAGCAGTACTTC
v_call: TRBV10-1; j_call: TRBJ2-7; d_call: -; clone_size: -; cdr3_aa: CASSSDWGRREQYF; cdr3_nt: TGCGCCAGCAGCAGTGATTGGGGACGGAGAGAGCAGTACTTC
v_call: TRBV6-1; j_call: TRBJ2-3; d_call: -; clone_size: few; cdr3_aa: CASRRSEATDTQYF; cdr3_nt: TGTGCCAGCCGAAGGAGCGAGGCGACAGATACGCAGTATTTT